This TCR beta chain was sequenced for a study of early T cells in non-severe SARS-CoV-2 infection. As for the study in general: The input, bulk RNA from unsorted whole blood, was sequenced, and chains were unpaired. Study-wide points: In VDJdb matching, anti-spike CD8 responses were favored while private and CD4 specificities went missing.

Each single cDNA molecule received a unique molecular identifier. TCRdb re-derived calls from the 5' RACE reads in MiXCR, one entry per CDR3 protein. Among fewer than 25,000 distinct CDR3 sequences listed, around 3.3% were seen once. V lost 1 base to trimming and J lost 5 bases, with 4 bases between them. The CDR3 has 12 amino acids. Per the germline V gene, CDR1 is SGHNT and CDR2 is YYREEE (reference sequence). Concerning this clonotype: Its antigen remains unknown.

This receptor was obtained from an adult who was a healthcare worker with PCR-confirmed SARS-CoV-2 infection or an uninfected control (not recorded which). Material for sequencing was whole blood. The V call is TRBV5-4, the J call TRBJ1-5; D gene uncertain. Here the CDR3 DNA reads TGTGCCAGCAGCTTGCCAGATCAGCCCCAGCATTTT. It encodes CASSLPDQPQHF.